The 8 T cell receptor beta chains in this list originate from one sample, sequenced in a study of T cell responses to AZD1222 COVID-19 vaccine. Measured with immunoSEQ multiplex PCR; TCRdb has only the in-frame clones, and not every one. Here the sample spans about 76,000 clones, over 60% being singletons. The sequences come from peripheral blood, collected 28 days after the second dose of the MenACWY control vaccine. The receptors derive from an adult who received the MenACWY meningococcal vaccine as a control.

This chain joins TRBV12-5 and TRBJ1-5, with TRBD1 identical over 9 bases. V shed 4 bases and J 4 bases; nucleotides not matched to a gene: 5. This CDR3 spans 15 amino acids. Per the germline V gene, CDR1 is LGHNT and CDR2 is FRNRAP. Here the CDR3 reads CASGSGTGFNQPQHF. The CDR3 DNA follows: TGTGCTAGTGGTTCCGGGACAGGGTTTAATCAGCCCCAGCATTTT.

This clone was seen a few times. The chain couples TRBV7-9 to TRBJ2-7; 9 bases are a match to TRBD1. Trimming at V came to 4 bases and at J to 4 bases, leaving 8 bases not matched to a gene. Germline CDR1 and CDR2: SEHNR and FQNEAQ (reference sequence). The CDR3 length is 15 residues. CDR3 protein: CASSSGTGKSYEQYF. The CDR3 DNA follows: TGTGCCAGCAGCTCCGGGACAGGGAAGTCATACGAGCAGTACTTC. Filled out from reference TRBV7-9 and TRBJ2-7, the complete variable domain reads DTGVSQNPRHKITKRGQNVTFRCDPISEHNRLYWYRQTLGQGPEFLTYFQNEAQLEKSRLLSDRFSAERPKGSFSTLEIQRTEQGDSAMYLCASSSGTGKSYEQYFGPGTRLTVT.

The chain is built from TRBV11-1 and TRBJ2-3; tentative D call: TRBD2 (6 bases). Germline values: CDR1 SGHAT, CDR2 FQDESV (reference sequence). V lost 3 bases, J lost 2 bases, and 9 bases lay in between. This CDR3 region has 14 residues. CDR3 sequence (DNA): TGTGCCAGCAGCTTGGGGGGTGACACAGATACGCAGTATTTT. It translates to CASSLGGDTDTQYF.

The rearrangement joins TRBV5-4 to TRBJ2-7; D remains ambiguous. CDR3 length: 13 amino acids. Germline V gene lookup returns CDR1 SGHNT and CDR2 YYREEE (reference sequence). V lost 1 base and J 1 base, leaving 6 bases between the germline ends. The CDR3 region has the DNA TGTGCCAGCAGCTTGCAACCGTCCTACGAGCAGTACTTC. It is translated as CASSLQPSYEQYF.

The J gene is TRBJ1-2, the V gene TRBV7-2, with TRBD1 as a possible D gene (6 bases). The CDR3 consists of 11 residues. Germline V gene sequence: CDR1 SGHTA, CDR2 FQGNSA. Deletions cut 7 bases from V and 6 bases from J, with 9 bases between. CDR3 nucleotide sequence: TGTGCCAGCAACCCAGGGGATGGCTACACCTTC. As protein: CASNPGDGYTF.

The rearrangement links TRBV7-9 to TRBJ2-1, with 7 bases lining up with TRBD2. V was pared by 7 bases and J by 0 bases, with 9 bases of the junction left unmatched. There are 16 residues in the CDR3. Per the germline V gene, CDR1 is SEHNR and CDR2 is FQNEAQ (reference sequence). CDR3 sequence: CASTREGQSSYNEQFF. The CDR3 coding sequence is TGTGCCAGCACCAGGGAGGGGCAAAGCTCCTACAATGAGCAGTTCTTC.

The chain couples TRBV20-1 to TRBJ1-1, with a weak D call TRBD1 (5 bases). V was pared by 6 bases and J by 10 bases, with 12 bases between. The CDR3 is 10 residues long. CDR1 DFQATT and CDR2 SNEGSKA come from the germline V gene (reference sequence). The CDR3 DNA is TGCAGTGCCGGGGGGGGAGGAGCTTTCTTT. As protein: CSAGGGGAFF.

Notes on this clone: The sample carries other DNA sequences with the same CDR3. This chain connects TRBV28 to TRBJ1-2, with D hard to call. V was pared by 4 bases and J by 2 bases, with 11 bases between. The length of the CDR3 is 14 residues. The germline V gene encodes CDR1 MDHEN and CDR2 SYDVKM. CDR3 residues: CASSSSPLNYGYTF. The CDR3 DNA is TGTGCCAGCAGTTCATCTCCCCTAAACTATGGCTACACCTTC.